The TCR beta chain described here comes from a study of blood T cell repertoires in COVID-19. Clones were sequenced by immunoSEQ multiplex PCR, and TCRdb holds only the in-frame ones, with some missing. The table shows 120,000 to 150,000 clones, with around four fifths occurring only once. This CDR3 is built from 16 residues. Looked up from germline, CDR1 is SGHRS and CDR2 is YFSETQ. Trimming shortened V by 0 bases and J by 3 bases, and 13 bases separated the two germline ends. This sequence originates from a woman between 35 and 50 years old who had recovered from COVID-19. The sample comprised PBMCs or T cells enriched from blood (not recorded which). This sequence joins TRBV5-1 and TRBJ2-1, with D maybe TRBD2 (5 bases). CDR3 loop: CASSLAEGRGYNEQFF. In DNA, the CDR3 is TGCGCCAGCAGCTTGGCTGAGGGCCGCGGCTACAATGAGCAGTTCTTC.